The 12 T cell receptor beta chains below all came from one sample that was sequenced in a study of T cell responses to AZD1222 COVID-19 vaccine. Sequenced by immunoSEQ multiplex PCR; TCRdb stores in-frame clones only, minus some. The table shows about 120,000 clones, with roughly nine tenths occurring only once. Sequences were derived from peripheral blood, sampled 28 days after the second AZD1222 dose. These TCRs come from an adult who received the AZD1222 COVID-19 vaccine.

The chain carries TRBV5-1 and TRBJ2-5, with 11 bases matching TRBD1. The CDR3 length is 15 residues. Looked up from germline, CDR1 is SGHRS and CDR2 is YFSETQ. Trimming at V came to 3 bases and at J to 5 bases, leaving 6 bases not matched to a gene. DNA of the CDR3: TGCGCCAGCAGCTCCGGGACAGGGGGATCGGAGACCCAGTACTTC. This encodes CASSSGTGGSETQYF.

This chain connects TRBV10-3 to TRBJ1-5; the match to TRBD1 covers 7 bases. CDR1 ENHRY and CDR2 SYGVKD come from the germline V gene. The V gene end was trimmed by 9 bases and the J gene end by 2 bases; junction bases not matched to a gene: 1. This CDR3 is built from 12 residues. The CDR3 sequence: CAIGQGNQPQHF. Here the CDR3 DNA reads TGTGCCATAGGACAGGGCAATCAGCCCCAGCATTTT.

V gene TRBV28 combines with J gene TRBJ2-1, with D possibly being TRBD1 or TRBD2 (5 bases each). V was trimmed by 6 bases and J by 8 bases, leaving 14 bases between them. CDR3 size: 13 residues. The germline V gene encodes CDR1 MDHEN and CDR2 SYDVKM. Here the CDR3 DNA reads TGTGCCAGCAGCCGGGGCGAGGAGGATGAGCAGTTCTTC. This codes for CASSRGEEDEQFF.

V gene TRBV6-5 combines with J gene TRBJ1-3; no clear D. V was pared by 8 bases and J by 0 bases, with 5 bases between. Germline V CDR1 and CDR2: MNHEY, SVGAGI. The CDR3 extends over 12 amino acids. The CDR3 protein is CASGSSGNTIYF. CDR3 coding DNA: TGTGCCAGCGGTTCCTCTGGAAACACCATATATTTT.

The V and J genes are TRBV6-1 and TRBJ1-2; D perhaps matches TRBD1 (5 bases). The V end was cut by 3 bases, the J end by 8 bases, with 16 bases between. The CDR3 covers 14 residues. Per the germline V gene, CDR1 is MNHNS and CDR2 is SASEGT. The CDR3 spells CASSDGGTWGGYTF. DNA for the CDR3: TGTGCCAGCAGTGATGGGGGGACTTGGGGCGGCTACACCTTC.

The chain employs TRBV19 and TRBJ1-3; D is possibly TRBD1 (6 bases). V was clipped by 3 bases and J by 3 bases, with 9 bases between them. In germline, CDR1 is LNHDA, CDR2 SQIVND (reference sequence). The CDR3 runs 14 residues. The CDR3 sequence is CASSIQGNGNTIYF. DNA of the CDR3: TGTGCCAGTAGTATTCAGGGGAATGGAAACACCATATATTTT.

With regard to this clone: This same CDR3 is encoded by further DNA sequences in the sample. The chain joins TRBV5-4 to TRBJ2-7; perhaps TRBD1 as D (6 bases). Trimming removed 3 bases at V and 4 bases at J, with 17 bases between. This CDR3 is 15 amino acids long. CDR1 and CDR2 (germline): SGHNT, YYREEE (reference sequence). The CDR3 reads CASSSYRVGTYEQYF. The CDR3 DNA reads TGTGCCAGCAGCTCATACAGGGTGGGGACATACGAGCAGTACTTC.

J is TRBJ2-1 and V is TRBV19, with 12 bases identical to TRBD2. Per germline, CDR1 LNHDA and CDR2 SQIVND (reference sequence). This CDR3 comprises 15 residues. The junction had 9 bases not matched to a gene; V was cut back by 5 bases and J by 10 bases. The CDR3 DNA reads as TGTGCCAGTAGTCGGACTAGCGGGGCTACGGGGGAGCAGTTCTTC. Encoded protein: CASSRTSGATGEQFF. The full variable domain, rest sourced from reference TRBV19 and TRBJ2-1, is DGGITQSPKYLFRKEGQNVTLSCEQNLNHDAMYWYRQDPGQGLRLIYYSQIVNDFQKGDIAEGYSVSREKKESFPLTVTSAQKNPTAFYLCASSRTSGATGEQFFGPGTRLTVL.

This chain connects TRBV29-1 to TRBJ2-7, with D perhaps TRBD1 (5 bases). The CDR3 length is 15 residues. The germline CDR1 and CDR2 sequences are SQVTM and ANQGSEA. V was trimmed by 0 bases and J by 4 bases, leaving 16 bases between them. CDR3 bases: TGCAGCGTTGAAGATTGGGATCAGGGTGCGTACGAGCAGTACTTC. Amino acid sequence: CSVEDWDQGAYEQYF.

This chain uses TRBV7-6 with TRBJ2-3; 11 bases line up with TRBD2. Per germline, CDR1 SGHVS and CDR2 FNYEAQ. This CDR3 contains 17 residues. The trim removed 4 bases at V and 0 bases at J, leaving 6 bases unmatched. The CDR3 nucleotides read TGTGCCAGCAGCTCCATGACTAGCGGGGCAAGCACAGATACGCAGTATTTT. It yields the protein CASSSMTSGASTDTQYF.

This chain joins TRBV4-2 and TRBJ1-6; D uncertain. CDR3 size: 13 residues. Germline V gene sequence: CDR1 LGHNA, CDR2 YNFKEQ. V gave up 0 bases and J gave up 7 bases, with 4 bases separating them. The CDR3 region has the DNA TGTGCCAGCAGCCAAGACCGAAATTCACCCCTCCACTTT. It yields the protein CASSQDRNSPLHF.

The chain links TRBV6-5 to TRBJ2-7, with a tentative D call TRBD1 (6 bases). Trimming stripped 6 bases from V and 2 bases from J, with 17 bases between. The CDR3 has 15 amino acids. From germline, CDR1 is MNHEY and CDR2 SVGAGI. CDR3 nucleotides: TGTGCCAGCAGGGCCCCGTGGGACACGCCCTACGAGCAGTACTTC. Translated, it gives CASRAPWDTPYEQYF.